This T cell receptor (beta chain) was captured by sequencing in a study of OX40 agonist ivuxolimab in advanced cancers. Study information: An agonistic human IgG2 monoclonal antibody against OX40 (CD134) was given. Overall study findings and caveats: Clonal expansion was seen in CD4+ and CD8+ blood T cells by week 6 at 0.1 to 3.0 mg/kg.

Note on this clone: The antigen remains unidentified.

There are 16 residues in the CDR3. The V and J ends lost 6 bases and 8 bases, in that order; junction bases with no gene match: 16. Per the germline V gene, CDR1 is MDHEN and CDR2 is SYDVKM. The assay was immunoSEQ multiplex PCR, and TCRdb's table has in-frame clones only and misses some. The table records tens of thousands of clones, around 90% of them present only once. People who had autoimmune disease history or systemic immunosuppression were excluded. The chain recombines TRBV28 with TRBJ1-2, with 9 nucleotides matching TRBD1. The input for sequencing was CD4+ or CD8+ T cells sorted from blood, taken in a trial of the OX40 agonist ivuxolimab. This TCR was sampled from an adult with an advanced solid tumor such as melanoma, head and neck, liver or kidney cancer. The CDR3 reads CASRLGGQGPSKGYTF. DNA of the CDR3: TGTGCCAGCAGGCTGGGGGGACAGGGTCCCTCTAAGGGCTACACCTTC.